Below are 18 T cell receptor beta chains sequenced from a single sample in a study of molecular identifiers for immune sequencing clone quantification. TCRdb re-called the PCR reads through MiXCR, storing one row per CDR3 protein. The sample includes some 320,000 distinct CDR3 sequences, about a fifth of them seen just once. The sample taken for sequencing was naive CD8+ T cells from blood, with Jurkat cell RNA spiked in. As for subset: FACS-sorted CD8+CD4-CCR7+CD45RA+ naive T cells. The source of these receptors is a human donor in good health. Some libraries in this study had Jurkat cell RNA spiked in.

This clonotype appeared many times. The chain recombines TRBV6-5 with TRBJ2-5, with 7 bases aligning to TRBD2. Losses at the gene ends were 7 bases for V and 2 bases for J; bases not matched to a gene: 7. Germline V gives CDR1 MNHEY, CDR2 SVGAGI. The CDR3 contains 14 residues. CDR3 in DNA: TGTGCCAGCACCCCCCTGGGGGGGCAAGAGACCCAGTACTTC. Translating it yields CASTPLGGQETQYF.

This clonotype was counted many times. The chain carries TRBV6-5 and TRBJ1-2; D perhaps matches TRBD1 (5 bases). Per germline, CDR1 MNHEY and CDR2 SVGAGI. V was trimmed by 5 bases and J by 4 bases, leaving 11 bases between them. This CDR3 is built from 13 residues. CDR3 coding DNA: TGTGCCAGCAGTACGACAGCTAGCTATGGCTACACCTTC. Protein sequence: CASSTTASYGYTF.

This chain connects TRBV27 to TRBJ2-5, with 7 positions matching TRBD1. The trim removed 0 bases at V and 1 base at J, leaving 5 bases unmatched. CDR3 length: 16 residues. Germline V gives CDR1 MNHEY, CDR2 SMNVEV (reference sequence). The CDR3 region is CASSLSARGSQETQYF. The CDR3, as DNA: TGTGCCAGCAGTTTATCCGCCAGGGGGTCCCAAGAGACCCAGTACTTC.

With respect to this clonotype: The missing conserved phenylalanine or tryptophan at the end of this CDR3 makes a read error likely. The DNA is left out, because the CDR3 cannot be placed on it with certainty; the CDR3 is given as TCRdb lists it. This chain links TRBV7-6 with TRBJ1-5; TRBD1 is taken as the D call from the table, unchecked against the DNA. Germline lookup yields CDR1 SGHVS and CDR2 FNYEAQ. The CDR3 spans 16 amino acids, including both terminal residues. The CDR3 is CASSLARQGAIQPRHL.

A few counts support this clonotype. This may arise from a read error, as a much more abundant clone is one base away. The rearrangement links TRBV11-2 to TRBJ1-1, with D unclear. Trimming removed 1 base from V and 2 bases from J, with 11 bases in between. Looked up from germline, CDR1 is SGHAT and CDR2 is FQNNGV. This CDR3 has 15 amino acids. The DNA for the CDR3 is TGTGCCAGCAGCTTAGGTTTCCGGTACAACACTGAAGCTTTCTTT. It encodes CASSLGFRYNTEAFF.

This clonotype was counted many times. V and J are TRBV24-1 and TRBJ2-1; 10 positions match TRBD1. Germline CDR1 KGHDR, CDR2 SFDVKD. The CDR3 contains 15 residues. V shed 4 bases, J shed 9 bases, and the junction held 8 bases outside the gene matches. CDR3 bases: TGTGCCACCAGTGACTGGGACAGGGGAGAAGGTGAGCAGTTCTTC. Protein sequence: CATSDWDRGEGEQFF.

This clonotype was seen at least ten times. This chain uses TRBV6-2 or TRBV6-3 with TRBJ2-3, with D unclear. Per germline, CDR1 MNHEY and CDR2 SVGEGT. The V and J ends lost 2 bases and 2 bases respectively, with 8 bases between them. The CDR3 totals 14 residues. CDR3 loop: CASSYDKYTDTQYF. CDR3 bases: TGTGCCAGCAGTTACGACAAATACACAGATACGCAGTATTTT.

This clonotype was seen repeatedly, ten times or more. V is TRBV28 and J is TRBJ2-1, with D hard to call. The germline gives CDR1 MDHEN, CDR2 SYDVKM. The CDR3 is made up of 16 amino acids. Trimming cost V 5 bases and J 4 bases, with 18 bases left between them. The CDR3 protein is CASSDLAGSLYNEQFF. DNA of the CDR3: TGTGCCAGCAGTGACCTCGCCGGCTCCCTTTACAATGAGCAGTTCTTC.

In its sample, this clonotype was seen many times. The chain couples TRBV20-1 to TRBJ2-7; 7 nucleotides align to TRBD1. This CDR3 comprises 15 residues. Trimming at V came to 6 bases and at J to 0 bases, leaving 11 bases not matched to a gene. The germline gives CDR1 DFQATT, CDR2 SNEGSKA (reference sequence). CDR3 residues: CSAPPPGQSSYEQYF. The CDR3 DNA reads as TGCAGTGCCCCCCCGCCGGGACAGAGCTCCTACGAGCAGTACTTC.

Details on this clonotype: A much larger clone lies one base from this, so it may be a read error. The conserved closing phenylalanine or tryptophan is absent in this CDR3, likely reflecting a read error. The chain recombines TRBV6-2 or TRBV6-3 with TRBJ1-5, with D perhaps TRBD1 (5 bases). Germline CDR1 reads MNHEY; CDR2 reads SVGEGT. This CDR3 spans 14 amino acids. CDR3 sequence reads: CATSYLGGNQPQHL. For the CDR3, the DNA is TGTGCCACCAGTTATCTAGGGGGCAATCAGCCCCAGCATCTT.

There are a few counts of this clonotype. A much larger clone is a single base away; this may be a read error. The rearrangement links TRBV14 to TRBJ2-5; D gene uncertain. The CDR3 extends over 13 amino acids. The germline gives CDR1 SGHDN, CDR2 FVKESK. In DNA, the CDR3 is TGTGCCAGCAGCCAATTGTACCAAGAGACCCGGTACTTC. It translates to CASSQLYQETRYF. The complete variable domain, with remaining parts taken from reference TRBV14 and TRBJ2-5, reads EAGVTQFPSHSVIEKGQTVTLRCDPISGHDNLYWYRRVMGKEIKFLLHFVKESKQDESGMPNNRFLAERTGGTYSTLKVQPAELEDSGVYFCASSQLYQETRYFGPGTRLLVL.

This clonotype was seen many times. The chain joins TRBV5-1 to TRBJ2-3; 9 bases fit TRBD2. The CDR3 covers 17 residues. J was trimmed by 2 bases and V by 5 bases; bases with no gene match: 12. Germline-derived CDR1 and CDR2 are SGHRS and YFSETQ. This CDR3 is CASRRSGGPDDTDTQYF. The CDR3 DNA reads as TGCGCCAGCAGGCGAAGCGGGGGGCCCGACGACACAGATACGCAGTATTTT.

This clonotype was seen repeatedly, ten times or more. V gene TRBV6-2 or TRBV6-3 combines with J gene TRBJ2-5; possibly TRBD1 or TRBD2 for D (5 bases each). In germline, CDR1 is MNHEY, CDR2 SVGEGT. V was cut by 7 bases and J by 0 bases, with 9 bases left in between. This CDR3 comprises 13 residues. In nucleotides, the CDR3 is TGTGCCAGCACCGGGGCCTACCAAGAGACCCAGTACTTC. Translation: CASTGAYQETQYF.

In the case of this clonotype: At one boundary the junction diverges from the germline segment, which might be a read error. The gene calls are TRBV14 and TRBJ1-1; maybe TRBD1 (5 bases). Germline lookup yields CDR1 SGHDN and CDR2 FVKESK. CDR3 length: 16 residues. In nucleotides, the CDR3 is TGTGCCAGCAGCCAAGATCAGGGATCCTGGGAGACTGGAGCTTTCTTT. It codes for CASSQDQGSWETGAFF.

On this clonotype itself: Possible read error: a much larger clone is one base away. The chain links TRBV29-1 to TRBJ2-7, with D perhaps TRBD1 or TRBD2 (5 bases each). This CDR3 region has 12 residues. The germline V and J ends were trimmed by 5 bases and 0 bases, with 8 bases remaining between them. Germline CDR1 and CDR2: SQVTM and ANQGSEA. CDR3 amino acids: CSVRGSSYEQYF. The CDR3 nucleotides read TGCAGCGTTCGGGGCAGCTCCTACGAGCAGTACTTC.

This clonotype came up many times. CDR3 in amino acids: CASSAWTGVVQETQYF. DNA for the CDR3: TGCGCCAGCAGTGCTTGGACAGGGGTGGTCCAAGAGACCCAGTACTTC. This chain links TRBV4-3 with TRBJ2-5, with 9 bases aligning to TRBD1. Trimming cost V 6 bases and J 1 base; bases outside gene matches: 9. The germline gives CDR1 LGHNA, CDR2 YSLEER. The CDR3 is 16 amino acids.

In this sample, this clonotype turned up many times. The chain combines TRBV11-2 with TRBJ1-2; TRBD1 agrees at 7 bases. The CDR3 extends over 14 amino acids. CDR1 is SGHAT, CDR2 FQNNGV, per germline. The V gene end was trimmed by 5 bases and the J gene end by 9 bases; junction bases not matched to a gene: 12. The CDR3 nucleotides are TGTGCCAGCAGCCCTTCATTAGTACAGGGGAGCTACACCTTC. The encoded protein is CASSPSLVQGSYTF.

This clonotype has at least ten counts. The rearrangement uses TRBV7-9 and TRBJ2-6; maybe TRBD2 (5 bases). The germline V gene has CDR1 SEHNR and CDR2 FQNEAQ (reference sequence). V was pared by 2 bases and J by 8 bases, with 31 bases between. This CDR3 has 21 amino acids. The CDR3 reads CASSLSPGAQRKIRGTNVLTF. The CDR3 DNA sequence: TGTGCCAGCAGCTTAAGTCCGGGCGCGCAGCGTAAAATCAGAGGGACCAACGTCCTGACTTTC.